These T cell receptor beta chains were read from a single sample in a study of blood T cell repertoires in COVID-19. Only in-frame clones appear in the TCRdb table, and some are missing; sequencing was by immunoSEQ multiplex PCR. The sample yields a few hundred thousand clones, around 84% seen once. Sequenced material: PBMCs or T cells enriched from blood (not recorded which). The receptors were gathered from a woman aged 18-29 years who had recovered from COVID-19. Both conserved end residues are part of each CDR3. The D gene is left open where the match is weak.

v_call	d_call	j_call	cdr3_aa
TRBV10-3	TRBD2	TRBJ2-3	CAINERGEADTQYF
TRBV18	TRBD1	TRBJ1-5	CASSSDRDQPQHF
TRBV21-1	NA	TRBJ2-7	CASRTSANYEQYF
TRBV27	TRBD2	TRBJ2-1	CASSPRLAGHSYNEQFF
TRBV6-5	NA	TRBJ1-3	CASSYSRGLGGNTIYF
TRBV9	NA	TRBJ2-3	CASSVAGGGGTDTQYF
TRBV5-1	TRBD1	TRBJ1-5	CASSGGTGGNQPQHF
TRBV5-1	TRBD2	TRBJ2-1	CASTRTSGSANEQFF
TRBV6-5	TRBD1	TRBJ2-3	CASSYGTGDSTDTQYF
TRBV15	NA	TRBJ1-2	CATTVSRDKRGGYTF
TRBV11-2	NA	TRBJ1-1	CASSLWTNTEAFF
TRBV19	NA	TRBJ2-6	CASKGHGSSGANVLTF
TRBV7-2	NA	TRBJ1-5	CASSLTHPNQPQHF
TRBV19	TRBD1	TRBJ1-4	CASTVDRGTYNEKLFF
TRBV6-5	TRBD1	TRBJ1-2	CASRLQGVNYGYTF
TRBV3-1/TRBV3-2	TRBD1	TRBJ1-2	CASSGSGTGGGYTF
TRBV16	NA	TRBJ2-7	CASSPTSTVSYEQYF